This TCR beta chain was captured in a study of cytomegalovirus exposure and HLA in healthy donors (dated by TCRdb to the late 2010s). Looking at the study overall: The 666 repertoires of the first cohort and the approximately 110 validation repertoires were produced on the same platform, according to a later analysis. The study was designed to test whether signatures of past pathogen exposure could be identified by cataloging public T cell receptors. Besides the first cohort of around 670 subjects, a separate validation cohort made up of 120 different subjects was used. The study combined high-throughput TCR immunosequencing, statistical association of individual TCRs with disease status, and machine learning to predict cytomegalovirus infection status.

Overall study results and their limits: Subsequent analysis determined that TCRs grouped into clusters in the first cohort also showed a tendency toward co-occurrence across the 120 validation repertoires, and approximately 93% of cluster scores exceeded 0. Across donors, most TCR sequences were observed very rarely, whereas some public TCRs were present in many individuals. The authors suggested that the approach could potentially be generalized to other disease states and immunological phenotypes. The validation cohort had no HLA typing available for a later analysis, so co-occurrence within that cohort was assessed over all 130 or so repertoires. The classifier was reported to diagnose cytomegalovirus status with high specificity and sensitivity in both the original and validation cohorts. In vitro tests confirmed that a few of the cytomegalovirus-associated TCR beta chains recognize cytomegalovirus antigens. In the study, about 150 TCR beta chains were listed as associated with cytomegalovirus.

The library was made by the immunoSEQ multiplex PCR assay. From the authors' description of their analysis: To diagnose cytomegalovirus status from the catalog of TCR beta chain sequences, a statistical classification framework was built. Not all clones reach the TCRdb copy of this immuneACCESS table, which keeps in-frame sequences only. Checked studies attribute under half of the gap to unresolved V genes and leave the rest unexplained. D and trimming were read from the DNA, whereas the V and J calls and clone size are those reported in that table. This sample comprises 220,000 or so clones, about 93% of them detected only once. 0.8% to 1.2% of the sample belongs to the ten largest clones. The CDR3 runs 13 amino acids, cysteine and phenylalanine included. Solely the CDR3 DNA is kept, with 39 bases framed from the first base. CDR1 and CDR2, looked up from the germline V gene, are MRHNA and SNTAGT. V loses 2 bases, J loses 7 bases, and the germline ends lie 11 bases apart.

Donors formed part of the validation cohort, which comprised over a hundred subjects and was distinct from the first cohort of under 750 subjects. This clone appeared many times. The antigen it recognizes is unknown. No base quality information exists; no much larger clone differs at one position. Input material: PBMCs. The source of this sequence is a woman between 18 and 30 years old in good health and CMV-seronegative. The chain couples TRBV6-4 to TRBJ2-5, with TRBD2 tentatively as D gene (5 bases match). This receptor carries the CDR3 CASSDTIEGTQYF. The DNA sequence is TGTGCCAGCAGTGACACCATAGAGGGGACCCAGTACTTC.